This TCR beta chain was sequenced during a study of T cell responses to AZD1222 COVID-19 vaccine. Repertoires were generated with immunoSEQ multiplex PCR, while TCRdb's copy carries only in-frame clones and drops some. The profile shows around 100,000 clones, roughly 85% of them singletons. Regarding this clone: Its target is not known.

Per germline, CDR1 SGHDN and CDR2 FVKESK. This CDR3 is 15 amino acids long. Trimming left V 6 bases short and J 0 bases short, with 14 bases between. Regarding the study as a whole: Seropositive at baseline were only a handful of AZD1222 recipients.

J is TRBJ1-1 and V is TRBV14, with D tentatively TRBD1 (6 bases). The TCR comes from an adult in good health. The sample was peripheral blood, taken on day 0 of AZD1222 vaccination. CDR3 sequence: CASSQTGDLNTEAFF. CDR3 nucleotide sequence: TGTGCCAGCAGTCAGACAGGCGATCTGAACACTGAAGCTTTCTTT.